This T cell receptor (beta chain) came from a study of T cells after yellow fever vaccination. TCRdb recomputed calls from the 5' RACE reads with MiXCR, one row per CDR3 protein. The sample holds hundreds of thousands of distinct CDR3 sequences; 7.5% to 9% are singletons and the top ten take roughly 18%. The source is a man between 18 and 29 years old who received the YFV17D yellow fever vaccine. Sequences were derived from PBMCs, sampled on the day of the first yellow fever vaccination.

CDR3 sequence reads: CASSKTGGDSPLHF. CDR3 DNA sequence: TGTGCCAGCAGCAAAACAGGGGGCGATTCACCCCTCCACTTT. The gene calls are TRBV5-5 and TRBJ1-6; 9 bases are a match to TRBD1. This CDR3 contains 14 residues. Trimming cost V 4 bases and J 8 bases; bases outside gene matches: 4. Germline CDR1 SGHKS, CDR2 YYEKEE (reference sequence).